The entry below describes one TCR beta chain. Its specificity is unknown. Repertoires were generated with immunoSEQ multiplex PCR, while TCRdb's copy carries only in-frame clones and drops some. The profile covers some 34,000 clones, with approximately 90% appearing a single time and 3.5% to 4% taken by the ten largest. The data stem from a study of chemoradiotherapy in HPV16-positive cancers. Findings of the study overall: Candidate HPV-specific clones and E7-related TCR motifs grew in tumor during treatment. Functional assays defining HPV-specific T cells used only a couple of HPV16-positive patients. In HPV16-positive patients, HPV-responsive T-cell expansion tracked better recurrence-free survival.

Looked up from germline, CDR1 is SQVTM and CDR2 is ANQGSEA. CDR3 length equals 11 residues. V lost 0 bases to trimming and J lost 6 bases, with 4 bases between them. Samples were taken several times over chemoradiotherapy. This receptor was taken from a human donor with HPV-associated anogenital cancer. The chain uses TRBV29-1 and TRBJ2-3, with unresolved D. Sequenced here: blood, sampled from a patient who underwent chemoradiotherapy. This CDR3 is CSVEDWDTQYF. CDR3 sequence (DNA): TGCAGCGTTGAAGACTGGGATACGCAGTATTTT.